This TCR beta chain was sequenced in a study of blood T cell repertoires in COVID-19. For the study at large: Samples of COVID-19 (acute and convalescent) were obtained from the United States, Italy and Spain. PBMCs, B-cell-depleted T cells, or T cells were the source of the cDNA or gDNA that made up the material.

The V gene's germline CDR1 is SGHAT and CDR2 FQNNGV. V was pared by 5 bases and J by 1 base, with 19 bases between. This CDR3 comprises 17 residues. In the original workflow: Estimates of nucleated cell counts were drawn from the amplification of reference gene primers. Only in-frame clones appear in the TCRdb table, and some are missing; sequencing was by immunoSEQ multiplex PCR. V, J and clone size were drawn from that table, and D and trimming were deduced from the DNA. The data contain about 61,000 clones, 70% to 90% of them seen just once; the ten biggest clones take up under 4.5%. The receptor was isolated from a human donor in a cohort sampled during active COVID-19. Specimen: peripheral blood. The V gene is TRBV11-2, the J gene TRBJ2-3; TRBD1 might be the D (5 bases). The CDR3 DNA is TGTGCCAGCAGCCCTGGGTCTGCAGGGCTCGGCACAGATACGCAGTATTTT. Protein: CASSPGSAGLGTDTQYF.